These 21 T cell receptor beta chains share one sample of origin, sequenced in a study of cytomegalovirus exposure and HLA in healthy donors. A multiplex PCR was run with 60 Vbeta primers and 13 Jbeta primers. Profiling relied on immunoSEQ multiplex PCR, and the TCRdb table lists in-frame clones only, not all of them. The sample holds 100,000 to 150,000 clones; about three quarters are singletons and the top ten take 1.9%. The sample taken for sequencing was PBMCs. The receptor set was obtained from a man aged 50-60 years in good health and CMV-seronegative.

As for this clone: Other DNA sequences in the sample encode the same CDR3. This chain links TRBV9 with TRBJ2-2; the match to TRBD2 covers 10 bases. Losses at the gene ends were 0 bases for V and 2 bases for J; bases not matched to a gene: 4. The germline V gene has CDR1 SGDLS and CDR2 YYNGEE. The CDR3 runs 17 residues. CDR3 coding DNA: TGTGCCAGCAGCGTAGAGCTAGCGGGGGCCAACACCGGGGAGCTGTTTTTT. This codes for CASSVELAGANTGELFF.

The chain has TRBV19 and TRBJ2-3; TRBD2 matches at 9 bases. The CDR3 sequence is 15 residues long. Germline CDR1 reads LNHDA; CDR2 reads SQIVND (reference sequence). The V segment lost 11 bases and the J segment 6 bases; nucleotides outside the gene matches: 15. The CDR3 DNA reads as TGTGCCGCGGCCCCGGCGGGGGGGCGGCAGGATACGCAGTATTTT. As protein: CAAAPAGGRQDTQYF.

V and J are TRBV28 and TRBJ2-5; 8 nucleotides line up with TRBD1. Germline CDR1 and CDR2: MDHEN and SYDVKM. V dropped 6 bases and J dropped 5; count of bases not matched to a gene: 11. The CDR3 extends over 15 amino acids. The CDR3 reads CASSSGQGPGETQYF. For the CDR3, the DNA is TGTGCCAGCAGCTCTGGACAGGGCCCGGGGGAGACCCAGTACTTC.

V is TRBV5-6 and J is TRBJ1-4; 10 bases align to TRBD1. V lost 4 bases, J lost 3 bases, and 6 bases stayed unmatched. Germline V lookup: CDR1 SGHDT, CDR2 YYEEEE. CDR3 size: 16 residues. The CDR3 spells CASSPGTGVPNEKLFF. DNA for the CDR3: TGTGCCAGCAGCCCCGGGACAGGGGTACCTAATGAAAAACTGTTTTTT. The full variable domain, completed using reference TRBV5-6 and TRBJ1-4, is DAGVTQSPTHLIKTRGQQVTLRCSPKSGHDTVSWYQQALGQGPQFIFQYYEEEERQRGNFPDRFSGHQFPNYSSELNVNALLLGDSALYLCASSPGTGVPNEKLFFGSGTQLSVL.

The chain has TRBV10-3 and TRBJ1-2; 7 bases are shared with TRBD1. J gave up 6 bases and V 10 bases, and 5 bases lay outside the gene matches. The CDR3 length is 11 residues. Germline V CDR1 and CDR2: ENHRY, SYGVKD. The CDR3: CATQDRDGYTF. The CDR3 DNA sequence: TGTGCCACCCAAGACAGGGATGGCTACACCTTC.

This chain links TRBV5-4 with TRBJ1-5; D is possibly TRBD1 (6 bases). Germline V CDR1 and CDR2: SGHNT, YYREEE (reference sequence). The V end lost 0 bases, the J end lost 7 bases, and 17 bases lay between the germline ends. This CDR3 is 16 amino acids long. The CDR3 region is CASSLGGGGAKQPQHF. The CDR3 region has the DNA TGTGCCAGCAGCTTGGGTGGCGGGGGCGCAAAACAGCCCCAGCATTTT.

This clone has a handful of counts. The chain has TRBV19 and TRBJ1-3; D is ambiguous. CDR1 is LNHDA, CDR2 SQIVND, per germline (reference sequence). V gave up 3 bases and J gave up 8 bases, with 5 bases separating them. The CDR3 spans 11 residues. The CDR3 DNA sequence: TGTGCCAGTAGTATCGGTCACACCATATATTTT. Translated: CASSIGHTIYF.

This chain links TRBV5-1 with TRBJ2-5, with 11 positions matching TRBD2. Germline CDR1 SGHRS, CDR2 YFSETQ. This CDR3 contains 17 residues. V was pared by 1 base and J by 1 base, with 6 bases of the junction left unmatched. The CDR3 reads CASSLLAGGNFQETQYF. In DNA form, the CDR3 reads TGCGCCAGCAGCTTGTTAGCGGGGGGGAACTTCCAAGAGACCCAGTACTTC. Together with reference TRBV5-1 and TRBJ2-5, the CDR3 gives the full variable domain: KAGVTQTPRYLIKTRGQQVTLSCSPISGHRSVSWYQQTPGQGLQFLFEYFSETQRNKGNFPGRFSGRQFSNSRSEMNVSTLELGDSALYLCASSLLAGGNFQETQYFGPGTRLLVL.

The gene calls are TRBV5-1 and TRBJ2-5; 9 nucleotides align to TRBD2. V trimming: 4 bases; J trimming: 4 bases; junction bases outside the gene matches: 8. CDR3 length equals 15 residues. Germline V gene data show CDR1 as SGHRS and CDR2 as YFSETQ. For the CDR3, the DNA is TGCGCCAGCAGCGCCATAGCGGGGGCGGGAGAGACCCAGTACTTC. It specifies CASSAIAGAGETQYF.

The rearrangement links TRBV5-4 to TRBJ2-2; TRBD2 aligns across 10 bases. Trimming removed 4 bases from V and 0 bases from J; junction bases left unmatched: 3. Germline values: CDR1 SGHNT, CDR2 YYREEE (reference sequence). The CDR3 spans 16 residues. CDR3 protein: CASSIGLAANTGELFF. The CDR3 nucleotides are TGTGCCAGCAGCATCGGACTAGCGGCGAACACCGGGGAGCTGTTTTTT.

The CDR3 sequence is CASSLPWTDNTGELFF. In nucleotides, the CDR3 is TGCGCCAGCAGCTTGCCCTGGACAGACAACACCGGGGAGCTGTTTTTT. V gene TRBV5-1 combines with J gene TRBJ2-2; D may be TRBD1 (6 bases). This CDR3 has 16 amino acids. V was cut by 1 base and J by 2 bases, with 12 bases left in between. The germline CDR1 and CDR2 sequences are SGHRS and YFSETQ.

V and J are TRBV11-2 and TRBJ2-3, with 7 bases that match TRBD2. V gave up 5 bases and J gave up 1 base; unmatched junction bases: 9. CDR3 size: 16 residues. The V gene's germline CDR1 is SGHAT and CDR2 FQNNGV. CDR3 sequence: CASSPGGGWGTDTQYF. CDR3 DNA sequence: TGTGCCAGCAGCCCCGGGGGAGGGTGGGGCACAGATACGCAGTATTTT.

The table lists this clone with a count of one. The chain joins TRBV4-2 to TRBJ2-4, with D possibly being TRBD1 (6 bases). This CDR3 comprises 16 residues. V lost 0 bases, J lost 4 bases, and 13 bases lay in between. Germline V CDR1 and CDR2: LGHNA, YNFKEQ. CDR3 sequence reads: CASSQDLQGSKNIQYF. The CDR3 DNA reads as TGTGCCAGCAGCCAAGATCTCCAGGGGTCAAAAAACATTCAGTACTTC.

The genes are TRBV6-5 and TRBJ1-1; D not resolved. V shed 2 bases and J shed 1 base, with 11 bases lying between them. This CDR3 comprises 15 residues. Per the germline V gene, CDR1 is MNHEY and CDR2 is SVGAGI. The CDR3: CASSYHIDRNTEAFF. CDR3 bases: TGTGCCAGCAGTTACCACATTGATCGGAACACTGAAGCTTTCTTT.

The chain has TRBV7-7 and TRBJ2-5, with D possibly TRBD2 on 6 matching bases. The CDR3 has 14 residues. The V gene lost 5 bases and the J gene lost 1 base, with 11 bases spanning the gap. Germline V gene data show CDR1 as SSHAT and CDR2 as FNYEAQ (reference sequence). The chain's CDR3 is CASSPRGSQETQYF. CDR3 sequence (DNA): TGTGCCAGCAGCCCTCGGGGGAGCCAAGAGACCCAGTACTTC.

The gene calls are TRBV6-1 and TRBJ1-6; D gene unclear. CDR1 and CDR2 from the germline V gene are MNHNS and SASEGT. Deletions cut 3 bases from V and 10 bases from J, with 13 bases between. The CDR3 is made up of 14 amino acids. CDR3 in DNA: TGTGCCAGCAGTGAGACGGGGTCTATCTCACCCCTCCACTTT. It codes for CASSETGSISPLHF.

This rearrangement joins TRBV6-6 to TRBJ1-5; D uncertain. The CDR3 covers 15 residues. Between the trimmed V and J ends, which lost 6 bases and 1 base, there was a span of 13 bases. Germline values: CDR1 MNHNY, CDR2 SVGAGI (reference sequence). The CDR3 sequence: CASSPGRGSNQPQHF. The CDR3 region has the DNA TGTGCCAGCAGCCCTGGACGGGGAAGCAATCAGCCCCAGCATTTT.

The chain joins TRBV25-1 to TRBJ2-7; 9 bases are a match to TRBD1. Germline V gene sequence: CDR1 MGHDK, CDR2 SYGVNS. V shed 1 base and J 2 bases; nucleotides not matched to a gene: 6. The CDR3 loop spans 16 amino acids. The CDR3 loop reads CASSESGTGWAYEQYF. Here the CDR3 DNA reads TGTGCCAGCAGTGAATCCGGGACAGGGTGGGCCTACGAGCAGTACTTC.

CDR3 DNA: TGTGCCAGCAGCCCGGACAGGACCAATCAGCCCCAGCATTTT. It codes for CASSPDRTNQPQHF. The chain uses TRBV7-2 and TRBJ1-5, with TRBD1 matching over 7 bases. The CDR3 runs 14 residues. Germline assignment: CDR1 SGHTA and CDR2 FQGNSA. J was trimmed by 3 bases and V by 5 bases; bases with no gene match: 4. The variable domain in full, with the rest retrieved from reference TRBV7-2 and TRBJ1-5, is GAGVSQSPSNKVTEKGKDVELRCDPISGHTALYWYRQSLGQGLEFLIYFQGNSAPDKSGLPSDRFSAERTGGSVSTLTIQRTQQEDSAVYLCASSPDRTNQPQHFGDGTRLSIL.

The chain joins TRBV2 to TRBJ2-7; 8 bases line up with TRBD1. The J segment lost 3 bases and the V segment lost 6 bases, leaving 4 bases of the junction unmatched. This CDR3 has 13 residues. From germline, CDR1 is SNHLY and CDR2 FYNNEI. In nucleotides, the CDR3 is TGTGCCAGCAGCGGACAGGGCGTCTACGAGCAGTACTTC. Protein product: CASSGQGVYEQYF.

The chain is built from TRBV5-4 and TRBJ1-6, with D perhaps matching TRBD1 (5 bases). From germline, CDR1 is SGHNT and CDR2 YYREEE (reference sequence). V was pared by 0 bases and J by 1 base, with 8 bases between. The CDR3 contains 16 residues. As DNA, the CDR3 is TGTGCCAGCAGCTTGGCAGGGAGGTCCTATAATTCACCCCTCCACTTT. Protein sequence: CASSLAGRSYNSPLHF. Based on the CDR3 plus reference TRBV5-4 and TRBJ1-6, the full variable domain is ETGVTQSPTHLIKTRGQQVTLRCSSQSGHNTVSWYQQALGQGPQFIFQYYREEENGRGNFPPRFSGLQFPNYSSELNVNALELDDSALYLCASSLAGRSYNSPLHFGNGTRLTVT.